This T cell receptor beta chain comes out of a study of blood T cell repertoires in COVID-19 (dated by TCRdb to 2019 to 2021). The study in broad terms: Samples covering the acute and convalescent phases of COVID-19 were provided by collaborators in the United States, Italy and Spain. The prospective study material was composed of cDNA or gDNA derived from T cells, B-cell-depleted T cells, or PBMCs. The dataset comprised deeply sampled blood TCRbeta repertoires from subjects exposed to, actively infected with, or recovered from COVID-19. The repertoires were released in a freely available public database meant as a resource for research on the immune response to SARS-CoV-2. The samples were drawn from two sources: the first 160 participants of the ongoing ImmuneRACE study, and approximately 1,300 subjects contributed by 6 global collaborators. A de-identified subject ID, COVID-19 status, age in years and sex were almost always included in the sample metadata. HLA class I and class II types, where available, came from metadata supplied by the sample provider rather than from assay-based typing. General study outcomes and caveats: Clinical and demographic metadata were provided uncurated, with the amount varying by source and participant.

Collaborating institutions collected whole blood in K2EDTA tubes following their own protocols. Collaborator samples were shipped for TCRbeta analysis as frozen whole blood, isolated PBMCs, or DNA extracted from either sample type. The sample holds a few counts of this clone. The clone's antigen remains unknown. No base qualities exist here, and no much larger clone lies one base off it. V and J are truncated by 1 base and 1 base respectively, leaving an intervening sequence of 10 bases. The CDR3, from cysteine to phenylalanine, totals 15 residues. The DNA shown is the 45-base CDR3, in frame from base 1. The germline V gene (reference sequence) sets CDR1 to LGHDT and CDR2 to YNNKEL. TCRbeta CDR3 regions were amplified from genomic DNA using the immunoSEQ Assay, a bias-controlled multiplex PCR. The source study handled its data this way. Within the assay, amplification of reference gene primers was used to estimate how many nucleated cells each sample contained. To quantify the absolute abundance of each unique TCRbeta CDR3 rearrangement, sequence reads were collapsed and filtered. Productive Simpson clonality was computed per sample as the square root of Simpson's diversity index over productive rearrangements. Drawn from immuneACCESS, this table holds only the in-frame rearrangements with V and J called that TCRdb kept. Clones are partly lost; checked studies trace under half to an unresolved V gene and leave the rest unexplained. That table is the source of V, J and clone size, and D and trimming were worked out from the DNA. The sample data list around 50,000 clones, and roughly nine tenths of these were observed just once. Roughly 2% of the sample goes to the ten largest clones.

The TCR comes from a human donor in a cohort sampled during active COVID-19. Recombination linked TRBV3-1 (or the pseudogene TRBV3-2) to TRBJ1-2, with the D gene too uncertain to name. The sequenced sample consisted of peripheral blood. This receptor carries the CDR3 CASSQARSVNYGYTF. In nucleotides, the sequence is TGTGCCAGCAGCCAAGCCAGGTCCGTTAACTATGGCTACACCTTC.